Each of the 16 T cell receptor beta chains below was sequenced from the same sample in a study of cytomegalovirus exposure and HLA in healthy donors. Primers for the PCR totalled 60 Vbeta and 13 Jbeta. The assay was immunoSEQ multiplex PCR, and TCRdb's table has in-frame clones only and misses some. The data contain 200,000 or so clones, 60% to 85% of them singletons. The specimen was PBMCs. These receptors originate from a man aged 40-49 years in good health and CMV-seronegative.

The chain employs TRBV5-1 and TRBJ2-1; weak D call: TRBD1 (6 bases). The CDR3 length is 14 residues. Germline CDR1 is SGHRS and CDR2 is YFSETQ. V dropped 2 bases and J dropped 3 bases, with 9 bases sitting between them. This CDR3 is CASSLSTGYNEQFF. CDR3 DNA sequence: TGCGCCAGCAGCTTATCGACAGGCTACAATGAGCAGTTCTTC.

V and J are TRBV19 and TRBJ1-2, with TRBD1 matching over 11 bases. V lost 6 bases and J lost 4; bases outside the gene matches: 7. The CDR3 extends over 15 amino acids. CDR1 is LNHDA and CDR2 is SQIVND in the germline V gene (reference sequence). This CDR3 is CASRPGQGEFYGYTF. The CDR3, as DNA: TGTGCCAGTAGACCGGGACAGGGGGAATTCTATGGCTACACCTTC.

J is TRBJ2-5 and V is TRBV5-4, with D tentatively TRBD2 (5 bases). Per germline, CDR1 SGHNT and CDR2 YYREEE (reference sequence). This CDR3 has 14 residues. V lost 4 bases and J lost 4, with 14 bases in between. CDR3 protein: CASSNGSFTETQYF. CDR3 DNA: TGTGCCAGCAGCAATGGGAGCTTTACAGAGACCCAGTACTTC.

This chain connects TRBV29-1 to TRBJ1-3; unclear D gene. The CDR3 consists of 15 residues. The V end lost 7 bases, the J end lost 7 bases, and 23 bases lay between the germline ends. CDR1 and CDR2 (germline): SQVTM, ANQGSEA. CDR3 sequence reads: CSATRLAPSGNTIYF. CDR3 DNA sequence: TGCAGCGCCACTAGACTCGCACCTAGCGGGAACACCATATATTTT.

The chain combines TRBV5-8 with TRBJ2-1; D remains unclear. V lost 4 bases, J lost 6 bases, and 2 bases lay in between. The CDR3 length is 10 residues. Germline CDR1 is SGHTS and CDR2 is YDEGEE. This chain's CDR3 is CASSLNEQFF. CDR3 nucleotide sequence: TGTGCCAGCAGCCTCAATGAGCAGTTCTTC.

The chain uses TRBV18 and TRBJ2-5, with TRBD1 matching over 7 bases. CDR1 and CDR2 from the germline V gene are KGHSH and LQKENI. CDR3 length: 14 amino acids. V shed 0 bases, J shed 9 bases, and the junction held 7 bases outside the gene matches. The CDR3 reads CASSPPGQQVAQYF. The CDR3, as DNA: TGTGCCAGCTCACCACCGGGACAGCAAGTAGCCCAGTACTTC.

This clone was seen a single time. The chain employs TRBV9 and TRBJ2-7, with D tentatively TRBD1 (6 bases). With 4 bases removed from V and 1 base from J, the gap between germline ends came to 12 bases. The CDR3 is made up of 14 amino acids. Germline assignment: CDR1 SGDLS and CDR2 YYNGEE. CDR3 bases: TGTGCCAGCAGCCCCCGACAGGCTTCCTACGAGCAGTACTTC. Encoded protein: CASSPRQASYEQYF.

The chain couples TRBV18 to TRBJ1-3; 9 bases line up with TRBD1. The germline V gene has CDR1 KGHSH and CDR2 LQKENI. Losses at the gene ends were 5 bases for V and 2 bases for J; bases not matched to a gene: 4. This CDR3 region has 15 residues. CDR3 DNA: TGTGCCAGCTCAAGCTACAGGGGGCCTGGAAACACCATATATTTT. This sequence encodes CASSSYRGPGNTIYF.

This clone has just one count. The gene calls are TRBV7-9 and TRBJ2-5, with D maybe TRBD1 (6 bases). This CDR3 spans 14 amino acids. CDR1 is SEHNR, CDR2 FQNEAQ, per germline (reference sequence). V gave up 7 bases and J gave up 1 base, with 13 bases separating them. CDR3 DNA: TGTGCCAGCACCGACCGGACAGTCCAAGAGACCCAGTACTTC. This translates into CASTDRTVQETQYF.

The V and J genes are TRBV7-3 and TRBJ2-5, with D tentatively TRBD2 (5 bases). The CDR3 has 17 residues. Germline V CDR1 and CDR2: SGHTA, FQGTGA. V shed 4 bases and J shed 3 bases, with 21 bases lying between them. The CDR3 nucleotides read TGTGCCAGCAGCTCCCCTAGTGGCGGGTGGCCGGAAGAGACCCAGTACTTC. Protein sequence: CASSSPSGGWPEETQYF.

This rearrangement joins TRBV19 to TRBJ2-3; no clear D. The V end lost 5 bases, the J end lost 0 bases, and 9 bases lay between the germline ends. Germline V gene sequence: CDR1 LNHDA, CDR2 SQIVND (reference sequence). This CDR3 has 14 amino acids. The CDR3 here is CASSATGSTDTQYF. CDR3 nucleotide sequence: TGTGCCAGTAGTGCGACTGGTAGCACAGATACGCAGTATTTT.

This sequence joins TRBV4-1 and TRBJ1-1, with TRBD1 matching 12 bases. The CDR3 has 17 amino acids. Germline loops: CDR1 MGHRA, CDR2 YSYEKL. The J segment lost 6 bases and the V segment lost 0 bases, leaving 8 bases of the junction unmatched. The CDR3 spells CASSQEGTGGPDAEAFF. CDR3 coding DNA: TGCGCCAGCAGCCAAGAGGGGACAGGGGGCCCCGATGCTGAAGCTTTCTTT.

This chain links TRBV5-6 with TRBJ1-1; D is undetermined. This CDR3 has 13 amino acids. Germline V gives CDR1 SGHDT, CDR2 YYEEEE. V was trimmed by 3 bases and J by 4 bases, leaving 10 bases between them. The CDR3 region is CASSWYGPTEAFF. CDR3 nucleotides: TGTGCCAGCAGCTGGTATGGGCCCACTGAAGCTTTCTTT.

The gene calls are TRBV7-8 and TRBJ2-1; TRBD1 aligns across 8 bases. The germline V gene has CDR1 SGHVS and CDR2 FQNEAQ. The ends lost 3 bases at V and 8 bases at J; junction bases unmatched: 9. CDR3 size: 15 residues. CDR3: CASSFSGQGGHEQFF. CDR3 coding DNA: TGTGCCAGCAGCTTCTCTGGACAGGGTGGACATGAGCAGTTCTTC.

The chain uses TRBV5-1 and TRBJ1-1; D uncertain. V lost 0 bases, J lost 5 bases, and 11 bases lay in between. CDR3 length equals 14 residues. Germline CDR1 and CDR2: SGHRS and YFSETQ. This CDR3 reads CASSLGQSWTEAFF. The CDR3 DNA reads TGCGCCAGCAGCTTGGGTCAGTCCTGGACTGAAGCTTTCTTT.

The chain is built from TRBV5-1 and TRBJ2-5; 9 nucleotides agree with TRBD2. CDR3 length: 15 amino acids. Trimming took 2 bases from V and 5 from J; bases not matched to a gene: 7. CDR1 is SGHRS and CDR2 is YFSETQ in the germline V gene. CDR3 coding DNA: TGCGCCAGCAGCTTCGCAGCGGGGGGATTCGAGACCCAGTACTTC. This codes for CASSFAAGGFETQYF. The full variable domain, in which reference TRBV5-1 and TRBJ2-5 provide the parts outside the CDR3, is KAGVTQTPRYLIKTRGQQVTLSCSPISGHRSVSWYQQTPGQGLQFLFEYFSETQRNKGNFPGRFSGRQFSNSRSEMNVSTLELGDSALYLCASSFAAGGFETQYFGPGTRLLVL.